This T cell receptor beta chain was observed in a study of OX40 agonist ivuxolimab in advanced cancers. Regarding the research as a whole: Ivuxolimab, which targeted the costimulatory receptor OX40 (CD134), was an agonistic, fully human IgG2 monoclonal antibody. Partial responses were achieved by three dose-escalation patients, of whom one had hepatocellular carcinoma and two had cutaneous melanoma. Intravenous ivuxolimab was administered to patients every 2 weeks at six dose levels: 0.01, 0.1, 0.3, 1.5, 3 and 10 mg/kg. Patients were allowed to have had prior anti-PD-1, anti-PD-L1 or anti-CTLA-4 therapy, and approximately 40% of the dose-escalation patients had been treated with checkpoint inhibitors. The purpose of peripheral TCRbeta sequencing was to test whether ivuxolimab changed TCR sequence diversity and led to clonal T-cell expansion. The paper covers the monotherapy dose-escalation part of the phase I ivuxolimab trial, which included N of about 50 patients. The dose-escalation cohort was over 70% male with a mean age of 60 years, ranging from about 20 to 80. Among the roughly 50 dose-escalation patients, approximately 20 had hepatocellular carcinoma, about 15 melanoma, 9 renal cell carcinoma and 9 head and neck cancer.

To sequence the TCRbeta CDR3 region, genomic DNA was isolated from the sorted cells. TCRbeta CDR3 regions were sequenced using the immunoSEQ Assay. TCRdb obtained this table from immuneACCESS and retained in-frame rearrangements with V and J assigned. These tables miss some clones; where compared with another copy, unresolved V genes account for less than half of the shortfall, and the remainder is unexplained. This sample lists 95,000 to 150,000 clones; 93% were detected once. About 0.14% of the sample is held by the ten biggest clonotypes. Points on this clone: The antigen it binds to is not known. No much larger clone exists at a distance of one base, and base qualities are not known.

Patients with a history of autoimmune disease or receiving systemic immunosuppression were excluded from the trial. Peripheral blood for TCR sequencing was collected from all dose cohorts at baseline, on cycle 4 day 1, and on cycle 7 day 1. Samples were obtained from an open-label, multicenter, first-in-human phase I dose-escalation trial of ivuxolimab. Adults with locally advanced or metastatic head and neck squamous cell, hepatocellular, melanoma or renal cell carcinoma were enrolled in the trial. Before TCR sequencing, CD4+ and CD8+ T cells were separately sorted from peripheral blood. The paper's findings and limits, for the study overall: After ivuxolimab, expanded clones were on average more numerous among CD8+ T cells than among CD4+ T cells. At doses of 0.1 to 3.0 mg/kg, clonal expansion of both CD4+ and CD8+ blood T cells was observed from baseline to week 6. Which antigens the clonally expanded peripheral T cells were specific for was not determined. Low levels of normalized T-cell clonal expansion were also shown by some nonresponding patients. Partial responders in the 0.1-3.0 mg/kg groups had among the lowest normalized peripheral clonal expansion, especially among CD8+ T cells.

The sample consisted of CD4+ or CD8+ T cells sorted from blood, taken in a trial of the OX40 agonist ivuxolimab. This clonotype originated in an adult with an advanced solid tumor such as melanoma, head and neck, liver or kidney cancer.

The sequenced DNA: TGTGCCAGCAGCTTCAATCCGGGGGAAGAGCAGTACTTC. This gives the protein CASSFNPGEEQYF. The sequence links TRBV7-3 to TRBJ2-7; the D segment could be TRBD2, given 6 matching bases. CDR1 and CDR2 (SGHTA, FQGTGA) derive from the germline V gene. Between the V and J ends, shortened by 3 bases and 7 bases respectively, the junction contains 13 bases. Including cysteine and phenylalanine, the CDR3 has 13 amino acids. Solely the CDR3 DNA is kept, with 39 bases framed from the first base.